The text below deals with one T cell receptor beta chain. The specificity of this receptor is unknown. There are no base qualities to consult, and no much larger clone falls within one base. From the cysteine up to the phenylalanine, the CDR3 has a length of 17 residues. The only DNA kept is the CDR3, 51 bases in frame from the first base. Unmatched junction bases come to 7, with V trimmed by 4 bases and J by 0 bases. From the germline V gene, CDR1 is MNHEY and CDR2 is SVGEGT. This specimen comes from a study of blood T cell repertoires in COVID-19 (dated by TCRdb to about 2020). Turning to the overall study: Samples from collaborators originated in the United States, Italy and Spain and spanned both the acute and convalescent phases of COVID-19. Where HLA class I and class II types were available, the types were taken from metadata supplied by the sample provider, not from assay-based typing. The repertoires were released in a freely available public database intended as a resource for research on the immune response to SARS-CoV-2. Deeply sampled blood TCRbeta repertoires from subjects exposed to, actively infected with, or recovered from COVID-19 were included in the dataset. Nearly every sample came with metadata listing a de-identified subject ID, COVID-19 status, age in years and sex. The prospective study material was composed of cDNA or gDNA derived from T cells, B-cell-depleted T cells, or PBMCs. Samples came from the ongoing ImmuneRACE study (first 160 participants) plus 1,254 subjects from 6 global collaborators. The investigation overall reported the following: How much clinical and demographic metadata was included differed by source and by participant, and the metadata was provided uncurated.

Collaborating institutions collected whole blood in K2EDTA tubes following their own protocols. For TCRbeta analysis, collaborators shipped samples in one of three forms: frozen whole blood, isolated PBMCs, or DNA extracted from either of those sample types. The immunoSEQ Assay, a bias-controlled multiplex PCR, was used to amplify TCRbeta CDR3 regions from genomic DNA. In the original analysis: The number of nucleated cells in each sample was estimated by amplification of reference gene primers within the assay. To quantify the absolute abundance of each unique TCRbeta CDR3 rearrangement, sequence reads were collapsed and filtered. For each sample, productive Simpson clonality was calculated as the square root of Simpson's diversity index over productive rearrangements. In TCRdb, the immuneACCESS table is reduced to in-frame sequences with V and J assigned. These tables do not hold every clone; where another copy was compared, an unresolved V gene accounts for under half, and the others remain unexplained. V and J calls plus clone size are reproduced from that table; the DNA served to infer D and trimming. This sample holds about 99,000 clones; less than 85% were observed only once. Around 18% of the sample is held by the ten biggest clonotypes.

The rearranged segments are TRBV6-2 or TRBV6-3 and TRBJ1-5; a stretch of 9 junction bases matches TRBD1. Sequences were obtained from peripheral blood. This TCR was sampled from a woman older than 75 with active or convalescent COVID-19. The DNA sequence follows: TGTGCCAGCAGTTGGGGACAGGGAACCTATAGCAATCAGCCCCAGCATTTT. It encodes CASSWGQGTYSNQPQHF.